The entry below gives a single TCR beta chain sequence along with its context. Its matching antigen is unknown. CDR1 is LNHDA and CDR2 is SQIVND in the germline V gene (reference sequence). The CDR3 totals 13 residues. The V end lost 4 bases, the J end lost 0 bases, and 6 bases lay between the germline ends. The sample is drawn from a study of cytomegalovirus exposure and HLA in healthy donors. Looking at the study overall: Some 85 million unique TCRs from HLA-typed donors were held in an early data release. Study outcomes and limitations: Some public TCRs appeared in many individuals, while most sequences were rare. The investigators catalogued about 170 TCR beta chains as cytomegalovirus-associated. Most CMV-associated TCR beta chains were later found to appear HLA-restricted.

PCR was performed using 60 Vbeta and 13 Jbeta primers. TCRdb keeps only in-frame clones here, not all; method: immunoSEQ multiplex PCR. The profile shows around 150,000 clones, roughly 80% of them singletons. The J gene is TRBJ1-1, the V gene TRBV19; D is uncertain. This TCR came from a man aged 25 to 40 in good health and CMV-seronegative. The sample taken for sequencing was PBMCs. The DNA for the CDR3 is TGTGCCAGTAGTACCCTATTGAACACTGAAGCTTTCTTT. Protein: CASSTLLNTEAFF.